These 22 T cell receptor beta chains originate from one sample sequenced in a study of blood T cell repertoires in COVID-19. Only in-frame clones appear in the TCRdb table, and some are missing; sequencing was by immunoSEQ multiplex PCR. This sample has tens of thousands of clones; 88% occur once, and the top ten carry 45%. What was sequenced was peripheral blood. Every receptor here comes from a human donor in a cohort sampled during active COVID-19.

CDR3 sequence reads: CASSTGQTAQPQHF. The CDR3 DNA follows: TGTGCCAGTAGTACGGGACAGACAGCTCAGCCCCAGCATTTT. This chain joins TRBV19 and TRBJ1-5, with 7 bases matching TRBD1. With 4 bases clipped from V and 6 bases from J, the junction kept 6 bases outside the gene matches. This CDR3 has 14 amino acids. Germline V gives CDR1 LNHDA, CDR2 SQIVND (reference sequence).

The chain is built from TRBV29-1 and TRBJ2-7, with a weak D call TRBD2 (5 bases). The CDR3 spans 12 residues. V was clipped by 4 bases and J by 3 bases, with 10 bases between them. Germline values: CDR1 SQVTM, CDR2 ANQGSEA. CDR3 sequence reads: CSVVVGLYEQYF. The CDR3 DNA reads TGCAGCGTTGTAGTTGGACTCTACGAGCAGTACTTC.

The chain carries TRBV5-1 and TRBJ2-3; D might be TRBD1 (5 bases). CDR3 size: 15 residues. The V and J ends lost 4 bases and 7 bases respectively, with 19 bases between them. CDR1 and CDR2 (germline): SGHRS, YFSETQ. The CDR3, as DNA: TGCGCCAGCAGCACAGGACACAACGTAGGACATACGCAGTATTTT. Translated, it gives CASSTGHNVGHTQYF.

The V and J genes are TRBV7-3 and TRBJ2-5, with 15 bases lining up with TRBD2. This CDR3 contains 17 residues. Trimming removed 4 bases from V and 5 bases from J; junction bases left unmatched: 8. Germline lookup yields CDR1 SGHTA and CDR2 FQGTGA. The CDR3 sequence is CASSSTGLAGGLETQYF. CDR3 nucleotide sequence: TGTGCCAGCAGCTCAACCGGACTAGCGGGGGGGCTTGAGACCCAGTACTTC.

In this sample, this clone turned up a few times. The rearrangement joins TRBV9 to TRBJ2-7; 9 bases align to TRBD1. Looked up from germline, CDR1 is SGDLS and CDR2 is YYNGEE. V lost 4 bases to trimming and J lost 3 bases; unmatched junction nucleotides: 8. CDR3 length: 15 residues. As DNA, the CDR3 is TGTGCCAGCAGCACAGGAGGGACAGGGTTCTACGAGCAGTACTTC. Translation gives CASSTGGTGFYEQYF.

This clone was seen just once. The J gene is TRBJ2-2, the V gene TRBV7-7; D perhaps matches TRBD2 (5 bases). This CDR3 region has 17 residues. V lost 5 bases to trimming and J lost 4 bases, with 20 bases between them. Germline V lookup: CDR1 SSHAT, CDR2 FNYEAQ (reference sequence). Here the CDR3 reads CASSPGPRGLGTGELFF. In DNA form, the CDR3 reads TGTGCCAGCAGCCCCGGCCCACGGGGTTTGGGCACCGGGGAGCTGTTTTTT.

CDR3 protein: CASRTTSGSYNEQFF. CDR3 DNA: TGTGCCAGCAGAACGACTAGCGGGAGCTACAATGAGCAGTTCTTC. The rearrangement uses TRBV11-2 and TRBJ2-1; 12 nucleotides match TRBD2. The CDR3 consists of 15 residues. The V and J ends lost 6 bases and 3 bases, in that order; junction bases with no gene match: 3. CDR1 SGHAT and CDR2 FQNNGV come from the germline V gene.

CDR3 bases: TGTGCCATCAGTGAAGGGCCGAGGGGGCATGAGCAGTTCTTC. Its translation is CAISEGPRGHEQFF. The V gene is TRBV10-3, the J gene TRBJ2-1, with TRBD1 matching 7 bases. The germline gives CDR1 ENHRY, CDR2 SYGVKD. J gave up 8 bases and V 3 bases, and 7 bases lay outside the gene matches. The CDR3 extends over 14 amino acids.

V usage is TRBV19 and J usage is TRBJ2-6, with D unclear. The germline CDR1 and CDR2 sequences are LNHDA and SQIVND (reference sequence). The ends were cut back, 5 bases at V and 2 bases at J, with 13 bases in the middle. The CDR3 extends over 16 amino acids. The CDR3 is CASSYGLTPGANVLTF. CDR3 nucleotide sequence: TGTGCCAGTAGTTACGGTCTTACTCCTGGGGCCAACGTCCTGACTTTC. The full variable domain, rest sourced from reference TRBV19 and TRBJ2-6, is DGGITQSPKYLFRKEGQNVTLSCEQNLNHDAMYWYRQDPGQGLRLIYYSQIVNDFQKGDIAEGYSVSREKKESFPLTVTSAQKNPTAFYLCASSYGLTPGANVLTFGAGSRLTVL.

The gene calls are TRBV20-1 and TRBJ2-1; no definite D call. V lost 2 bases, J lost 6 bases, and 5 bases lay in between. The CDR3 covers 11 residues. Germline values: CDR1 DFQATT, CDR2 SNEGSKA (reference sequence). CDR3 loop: CSARLGNEQFF. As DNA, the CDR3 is TGCAGTGCTAGACTCGGCAATGAGCAGTTCTTC.

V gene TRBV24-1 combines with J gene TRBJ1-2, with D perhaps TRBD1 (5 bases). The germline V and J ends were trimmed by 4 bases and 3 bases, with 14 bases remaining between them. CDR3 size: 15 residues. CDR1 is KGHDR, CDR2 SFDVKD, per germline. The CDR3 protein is CATSDPTGGDYGYTF. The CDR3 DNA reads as TGTGCCACCAGTGACCCTACAGGAGGGGACTATGGCTACACCTTC.

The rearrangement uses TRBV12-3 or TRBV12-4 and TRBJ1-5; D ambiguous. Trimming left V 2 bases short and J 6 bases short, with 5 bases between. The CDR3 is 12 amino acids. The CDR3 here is CASSLMAQPQHF. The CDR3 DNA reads TGTGCCAGCAGTTTAATGGCTCAGCCCCAGCATTTT.

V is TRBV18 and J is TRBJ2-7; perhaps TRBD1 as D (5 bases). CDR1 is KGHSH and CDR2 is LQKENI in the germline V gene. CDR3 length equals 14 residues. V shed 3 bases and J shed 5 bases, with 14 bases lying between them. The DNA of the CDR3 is TGTGCCAGCTCACCTGACAGAGCAACCAACGAGCAGTACTTC. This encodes CASSPDRATNEQYF. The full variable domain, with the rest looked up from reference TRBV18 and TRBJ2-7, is NAGVMQNPRHLVRRRGQEARLRCSPMKGHSHVYWYRQLPEEGLKFMVYLQKENIIDESGMPKERFSAEFPKEGPSILRIQQVVRGDSAAYFCASSPDRATNEQYFGPGTRLTVT.

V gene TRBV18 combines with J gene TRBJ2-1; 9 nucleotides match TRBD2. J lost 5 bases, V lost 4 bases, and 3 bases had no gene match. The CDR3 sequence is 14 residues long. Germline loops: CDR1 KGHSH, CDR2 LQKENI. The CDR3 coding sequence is TGTGCCAGCTCACGACTAGCGGTGGACAATGAGCAGTTCTTC. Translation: CASSRLAVDNEQFF.

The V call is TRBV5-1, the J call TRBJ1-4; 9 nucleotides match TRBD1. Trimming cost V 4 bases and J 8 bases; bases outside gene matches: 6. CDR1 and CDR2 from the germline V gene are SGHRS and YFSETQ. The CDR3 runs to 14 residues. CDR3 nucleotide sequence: TGCGCCAGCAGCACCGGGACAGGGCGGGAAAAACTGTTTTTT. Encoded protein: CASSTGTGREKLFF.

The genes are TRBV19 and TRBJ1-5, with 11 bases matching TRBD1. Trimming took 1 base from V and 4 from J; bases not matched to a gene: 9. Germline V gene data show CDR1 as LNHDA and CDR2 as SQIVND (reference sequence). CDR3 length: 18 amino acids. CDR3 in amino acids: CASSIGRGQGVGNQPQHF. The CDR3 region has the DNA TGTGCCAGTAGTATAGGCCGGGGACAGGGGGTTGGAAATCAGCCCCAGCATTTT.

The CDR3 region is CASSLSTSGNNEQFF. The CDR3 coding sequence is TGCGCCAGCAGCTTGTCAACTAGCGGGAACAATGAGCAGTTCTTC. This chain connects TRBV5-1 to TRBJ2-1; 10 bases match TRBD2. From germline, CDR1 is SGHRS and CDR2 YFSETQ. The V segment lost 1 base and the J segment 5 bases; nucleotides outside the gene matches: 3. The CDR3 length is 15 residues.

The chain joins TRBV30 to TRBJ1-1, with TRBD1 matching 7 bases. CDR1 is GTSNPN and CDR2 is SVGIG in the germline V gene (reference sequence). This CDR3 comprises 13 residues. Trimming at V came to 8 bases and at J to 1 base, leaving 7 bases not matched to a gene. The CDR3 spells CARVEGANTEAFF. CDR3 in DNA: TGTGCCCGGGTAGAGGGGGCGAACACTGAAGCTTTCTTT.

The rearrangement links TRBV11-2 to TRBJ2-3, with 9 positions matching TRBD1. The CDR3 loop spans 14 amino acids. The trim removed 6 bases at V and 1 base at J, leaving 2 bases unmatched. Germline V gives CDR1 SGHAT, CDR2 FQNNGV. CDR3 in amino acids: CASRQGAGTDTQYF. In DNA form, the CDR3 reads TGTGCCAGCAGACAGGGGGCTGGCACAGATACGCAGTATTTT.

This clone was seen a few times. The CDR3 reads CAISEGQGANSNQPQHF. The CDR3 region has the DNA TGTGCCATCAGTGAGGGCCAGGGGGCGAATAGCAATCAGCCCCAGCATTTT. The chain couples TRBV10-3 to TRBJ1-5; 8 nucleotides align to TRBD1. V shed 2 bases, J shed 0 bases, and the junction held 6 bases outside the gene matches. Germline CDR1 and CDR2: ENHRY and SYGVKD. This CDR3 region has 17 residues.

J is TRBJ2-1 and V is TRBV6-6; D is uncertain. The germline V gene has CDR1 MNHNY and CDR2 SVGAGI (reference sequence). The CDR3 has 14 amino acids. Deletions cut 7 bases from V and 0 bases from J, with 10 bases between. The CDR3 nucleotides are TGTGCCAGCACCGACGGCGGCTCCTACAATGAGCAGTTCTTC. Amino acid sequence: CASTDGGSYNEQFF.

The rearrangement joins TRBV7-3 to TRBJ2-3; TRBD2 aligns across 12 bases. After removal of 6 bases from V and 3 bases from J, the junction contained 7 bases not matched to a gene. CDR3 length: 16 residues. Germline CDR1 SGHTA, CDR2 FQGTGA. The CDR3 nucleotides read TGTGCCAGCAGTCTAGCGGGAGGGCCGCAGACAGATACGCAGTATTTT. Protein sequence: CASSLAGGPQTDTQYF.